Following are 23 T cell receptor beta chains from one sample sequenced in a study of blood T cells in healthy people across ages. Alongside a J-beta primer mix, a sample-barcoded 5' primer served in a second PCR lasting about 7 to 12 cycles. TCRdb passed the 5' RACE reads through MiXCR, listing each CDR3 protein once. Among 650,000 to 900,000 distinct CDR3 sequences listed, around 68% were seen once. Sample: blood. All receptors derive from a man under 40 in good health.

The DNA for the CDR3 is TGTGCCATCAGCTCTATTTTGGACGGCAATGAGCAGTTCTTC. As protein: CAISSILDGNEQFF. The rearrangement uses TRBV10-3 and TRBJ2-1; no firm D call. The CDR3 loop spans 14 amino acids. V lost 6 bases to trimming and J lost 6 bases, with 15 bases between them. CDR1 is ENHRY and CDR2 is SYGVKD in the germline V gene.

Here the CDR3 reads CSASSGGPNSPLHF. The CDR3 bases are TGCAGTGCTTCGTCGGGAGGCCCCAATTCACCCCTCCACTTT. The J gene is TRBJ1-6, the V gene TRBV20-1; no definite D call. V lost 5 bases and J 7 bases, leaving 15 bases between the germline ends. From germline, CDR1 is DFQATT and CDR2 SNEGSKA (reference sequence). The CDR3 sequence is 14 residues long.

A remark on this clonotype: This CDR3 is missing its conserved last phenylalanine or tryptophan, likely due to a read error. The rearrangement links TRBV20-1 to TRBJ2-6; 10 nucleotides match TRBD1. Germline CDR1 reads DFQATT; CDR2 reads SNEGSKA (reference sequence). The length of the CDR3 is 18 residues. V lost 1 base, J lost 4 bases, and 10 bases stayed unmatched. The CDR3 reads CSARAPTGGSPGANVLTV. CDR3 DNA: TGCAGTGCTAGAGCCCCGACAGGGGGCAGTCCGGGGGCCAACGTCCTGACTGTC.

The chain links TRBV6-2 or TRBV6-3 to TRBJ2-1; tentative D call: TRBD2 (7 bases). The length of the CDR3 is 17 residues. Trimming removed 0 bases from V and 2 bases from J, with 14 bases in between. The germline gives CDR1 MNHEY, CDR2 SVGEGT. For the CDR3, the DNA is TGTGCCAGCAGTTACTCGAGTCGAGGGGGGGCCTACAATGAGCAGTTCTTC. This sequence encodes CASSYSSRGGAYNEQFF.

CDR3 nucleotides: TGTGCCAGCAGCTTAGGGTTGCCCCTCCACTTT. This encodes CASSLGLPLHF. The V and J genes are TRBV7-2 and TRBJ1-6; D is uncertain. The CDR3 sequence is 11 residues long. V shed 1 base and J shed 13 bases, with 5 bases lying between them. The germline V gene has CDR1 SGHTA and CDR2 FQGNSA.

Only one count was recorded for this clonotype. The V gene is TRBV11-3, the J gene TRBJ2-7; TRBD2 aligns across 12 bases. CDR3 length equals 16 residues. V shed 1 base, J shed 7 bases, and the junction held 8 bases outside the gene matches. In germline, CDR1 is SGHNT, CDR2 YENEEA. This CDR3 reads CASSLGLAGARDEQYF. The CDR3 DNA is TGTGCCAGCAGCTTAGGACTAGCGGGGGCTAGGGATGAGCAGTACTTC.

The J gene is TRBJ1-5, the V gene TRBV20-1; D is unresolved. The CDR3 totals 15 residues. V shed 6 bases and J shed 0 bases, with 15 bases lying between them. CDR1 is DFQATT, CDR2 SNEGSKA, per germline (reference sequence). The DNA for the CDR3 is TGCAGTGCACCCCCCAACGGGGATAGCAATCAGCCCCAGCATTTT. Residues: CSAPPNGDSNQPQHF.

The rearrangement joins TRBV7-9 to TRBJ2-1; tentatively, D is TRBD1 or TRBD2 (5 bases each). CDR1 and CDR2 from the germline V gene are SEHNR and FQNEAQ (reference sequence). Trimming took off 3 bases at V and 8 bases at J, with 14 bases between the two ends. This CDR3 is built from 14 residues. CDR3 amino acids: CASSFRPGTDEQFF. In nucleotides, the CDR3 is TGTGCCAGCAGCTTCCGGCCTGGGACCGATGAGCAGTTCTTC.

This clonotype was observed once. The genes are TRBV2 and TRBJ2-7; 12 bases fit TRBD1. The germline CDR1 and CDR2 sequences are SNHLY and FYNNEI. This CDR3 comprises 15 residues. The V segment lost 6 bases and the J segment 2 bases; nucleotides outside the gene matches: 5. As DNA, the CDR3 is TGTGCCAGCAGAATGGGACAGGGGGCCCCCTACGAGCAGTACTTC. It encodes CASRMGQGAPYEQYF.

This clonotype has more than one count but fewer than ten. The chain links TRBV5-1 to TRBJ1-2; TRBD1 matches 7 bases. This CDR3 region has 15 residues. Germline V gives CDR1 SGHRS, CDR2 YFSETQ. The V gene end was trimmed by 0 bases and the J gene end by 4 bases; junction bases not matched to a gene: 6. The CDR3 region is CASSLGRQGSYGYTF. CDR3 nucleotide sequence: TGCGCCAGCAGCTTGGGACGACAGGGAAGCTATGGCTACACCTTC. The whole variable domain, filled in from reference TRBV5-1 and TRBJ1-2, reads KAGVTQTPRYLIKTRGQQVTLSCSPISGHRSVSWYQQTPGQGLQFLFEYFSETQRNKGNFPGRFSGRQFSNSRSEMNVSTLELGDSALYLCASSLGRQGSYGYTFGSGTRLTVV.

The V gene is TRBV2, the J gene TRBJ2-3; TRBD1 might be the D (5 bases). CDR1 is SNHLY and CDR2 is FYNNEI in the germline V gene. CDR3 size: 15 residues. V lost 2 bases to trimming and J lost 2 bases, with 11 bases between them. In DNA, the CDR3 is TGTGCCAGCAGTGAACTACAGGCGAACACAGATACGCAGTATTTT. Residues: CASSELQANTDTQYF.

The CDR3 is CASSQGKASGYGYTF. The CDR3 DNA reads TGCGCCAGCAGCCAAGGAAAGGCGAGTGGCTATGGCTACACCTTC. The J gene is TRBJ1-2, the V gene TRBV4-3; D is unresolved. V was trimmed by 1 base and J by 4 bases, leaving 13 bases between them. This CDR3 spans 15 amino acids. Germline loops: CDR1 LGHNA, CDR2 YSLEER.

As for this clonotype: A much larger clone lies a single base off, so this may be a read error. The chain carries TRBV4-2 and TRBJ2-5, with D perhaps matching TRBD2 (5 bases). CDR3 length: 14 residues. Germline CDR1 LGHNA, CDR2 YNFKEQ. The CDR3 here is CASIQEGHSETQYF. DNA for the CDR3: TGTGCCAGCATCCAAGAGGGCCACTCGGAGACCCAGTACTTC.

V gene TRBV7-3 combines with J gene TRBJ1-2; 10 bases fit TRBD1. The CDR3 runs 14 residues. Germline CDR1 SGHTA, CDR2 FQGTGA. The V gene end was trimmed by 5 bases and the J gene end by 3 bases; junction bases not matched to a gene: 3. The CDR3 DNA sequence: TGTGCCAGCAGCACGACAGGGGGCGACTATGGCTACACCTTC. It specifies CASSTTGGDYGYTF.

CDR3 bases: TGTGCCAGAAAGACCTCCAGCTCCTACGAGCAGTACTTC. This encodes CARKTSSSYEQYF. This chain joins TRBV21-1 and TRBJ2-7; TRBD2 was called by the table and not checked on the DNA. TRBV21-1 is noted as a pseudogene. This CDR3 contains 13 residues.

The J gene is TRBJ2-4, the V gene TRBV7-2; D remains ambiguous. The better agreement between TRBJ2-7 and the DNA end casts doubt on the J call. CDR1 and CDR2 from the germline V gene are SGHTA and FQGNSA. The CDR3 covers 12 residues. Here the CDR3 reads CASSRTDDEQYF. CDR3 bases: TGTGCCAGCAGCCGGACGGACGACGAGCAGTACTTC.

The sample holds a few counts of this clonotype. The chain joins TRBV9 to TRBJ1-1, with TRBD1 matching over 9 bases. Per germline, CDR1 SGDLS and CDR2 YYNGEE. This CDR3 has 14 residues. V gave up 4 bases and J gave up 5 bases; unmatched junction bases: 6. The CDR3 protein is CASSLGQGRTEAFF. In nucleotides, the CDR3 is TGTGCCAGCAGCCTCGGACAGGGGAGGACTGAAGCTTTCTTT.

This clonotype was recorded many times. The V call is TRBV6-6, the J call TRBJ1-1; possibly TRBD1 for D (6 bases). V shed 7 bases and J shed 4 bases, with 16 bases lying between them. The CDR3 covers 14 residues. CDR1 and CDR2 from the germline V gene are MNHNY and SVGAGI (reference sequence). The CDR3 loop reads CASTLKGGGTEAFF. The CDR3 nucleotides are TGTGCCAGCACCCTTAAGGGGGGCGGCACTGAAGCTTTCTTT.

The genes are TRBV5-1 and TRBJ2-7; D unresolved. Trimming removed 4 bases from V and 4 bases from J, with 15 bases in between. CDR3 length equals 14 residues. CDR1 and CDR2 (germline): SGHRS, YFSETQ. The DNA of the CDR3 is TGCGCCAGCAGCATGGACGGTACCCTTTACGAGCAGTACTTC. Translation gives CASSMDGTLYEQYF.

This clonotype was counted a few times. This chain uses TRBV4-3 with TRBJ2-1; 10 nucleotides agree with TRBD2. V lost 2 bases, J lost 5 bases, and 3 bases stayed unmatched. The CDR3 contains 15 residues. The V gene's germline CDR1 is LGHNA and CDR2 YSLEER. CDR3 DNA: TGCGCCAGCAGCCAAATAAGCGGGGGGGACAATGAGCAGTTCTTC. Translating gives CASSQISGGDNEQFF.

This clonotype was seen only once. A read error may be the cause here, since a much bigger clone is one base away. The CDR3 protein is CASNAGHYGCTF. As DNA, the CDR3 is TGTGCCAGCAATGCAGGGCACTATGGCTGCACCTTC. This chain links TRBV28 with TRBJ1-2, with D possibly TRBD1 on 5 matching bases. Germline V lookup: CDR1 MDHEN, CDR2 SYDVKM. The CDR3 is 12 amino acids.

This clonotype was counted only a few times. The chain combines TRBV12-3 or TRBV12-4 with TRBJ2-5; tentatively, D is TRBD1 or TRBD2 (5 bases each). The CDR3 extends over 13 amino acids. V gave up 6 bases and J gave up 11 bases, with 19 bases separating them. In nucleotides, the CDR3 is TGTGCCAGCAGCTTGCACTCTGAGGGGCGGCAGTACTTC. Its protein product is CASSLHSEGRQYF.

This clonotype was recorded once. V is TRBV7-3 and J is TRBJ2-6, with D uncertain. Trimming removed 4 bases from V and 2 bases from J, with 9 bases in between. The germline gives CDR1 SGHTA, CDR2 FQGTGA. The CDR3 loop spans 15 amino acids. The CDR3 sequence is CASSSTSTGANVLTF. The DNA for the CDR3 is TGTGCCAGCAGCTCCACCAGTACTGGGGCCAACGTCCTGACTTTC.